The 8 T cell receptor beta chains presented below share a single source sample, sequenced in a study of cytomegalovirus exposure and HLA in healthy donors. PCR amplification relied on 60 Vbeta primers (plus 13 Jbeta primers). Produced via immunoSEQ multiplex PCR; TCRdb's table is partial and in-frame only. Of about 180,000 clones in the sample, 75% to 85% were seen once. The sequencing sample was made of PBMCs. The receptors were gathered from a girl aged 2 to 10 in good health and CMV-seropositive.

This CDR3 reads CASSEAGGSHNEQFF. The CDR3 nucleotides are TGTGCCAGCAGTGAAGCCGGCGGGAGTCACAATGAGCAGTTCTTC. The chain combines TRBV6-1 with TRBJ2-1, with 7 bases fitting TRBD2. Germline trimming cut 0 bases from V and 5 bases from J; bases unmatched to any gene: 4. Germline CDR1 and CDR2: MNHNS and SASEGT. CDR3 length equals 15 residues.

V is TRBV6-1 and J is TRBJ1-3, with no clear D. CDR1 MNHNS and CDR2 SASEGT come from the germline V gene. CDR3 length: 13 amino acids. The V and J ends lost 3 bases and 0 bases respectively, with 3 bases between them. The CDR3 sequence is CASSESSGNTIYF. Here the CDR3 DNA reads TGTGCCAGCAGTGAGAGCTCTGGAAACACCATATATTTT.

This clone was counted only a few times. The CDR3 nucleotides are TGTGCCAGCTATAGGCGGGGGGCAAGAGATACGCAGTATTTT. Protein: CASYRRGARDTQYF. The gene calls are TRBV6-1 and TRBJ2-3; TRBD2 matches 8 bases. The CDR3 is 14 residues long. Germline loops: CDR1 MNHNS, CDR2 SASEGT. V trimming: 8 bases; J trimming: 5 bases; junction bases outside the gene matches: 9.

The chain carries TRBV5-1 and TRBJ1-5; D is perhaps TRBD1 (6 bases). Germline V CDR1 and CDR2: SGHRS, YFSETQ. V gave up 0 bases and J gave up 6 bases, with 13 bases separating them. The CDR3 has 15 amino acids. CDR3 loop: CASSLDVGAGQPQHF. For the CDR3, the DNA is TGCGCCAGCAGCTTGGATGTGGGGGCCGGTCAGCCCCAGCATTTT. Filled out from reference TRBV5-1 and TRBJ1-5, the complete variable domain reads KAGVTQTPRYLIKTRGQQVTLSCSPISGHRSVSWYQQTPGQGLQFLFEYFSETQRNKGNFPGRFSGRQFSNSRSEMNVSTLELGDSALYLCASSLDVGAGQPQHFGDGTRLSIL.

The genes are TRBV25-1 and TRBJ1-5, with D maybe TRBD1 (6 bases). The CDR3 is 16 amino acids. Trimming cost V 2 bases and J 4 bases, with 15 bases left between them. Germline V gene data show CDR1 as MGHDK and CDR2 as SYGVNS. CDR3 residues: CASSEAGEGPNQPQHF. Here the CDR3 DNA reads TGTGCCAGCAGTGAAGCAGGGGAAGGGCCTAATCAGCCCCAGCATTTT.

The rearrangement uses TRBV5-1 and TRBJ1-4; 8 nucleotides line up with TRBD1. This CDR3 is built from 14 residues. V was clipped by 0 bases and J by 6 bases; unmatched bases: 1. CDR1 is SGHRS and CDR2 is YFSETQ in the germline V gene. This chain's CDR3 is CASSLDRGDEKLFF. CDR3 in DNA: TGCGCCAGCAGCTTGGACAGGGGGGATGAAAAACTGTTTTTT.

The chain is built from TRBV14 and TRBJ1-6, with D tentatively TRBD1 (6 bases). This CDR3 is built from 19 residues. CDR1 is SGHDN and CDR2 is FVKESK in the germline V gene. V was clipped by 4 bases and J by 1 base, with 20 bases between them. This CDR3 is CASSLYSHRVTSYNSPLHF. In DNA, the CDR3 is TGTGCCAGCAGCCTCTACAGCCACAGGGTTACGTCCTATAATTCACCCCTCCACTTT.

The chain links TRBV19 to TRBJ2-2, with 10 bases fitting TRBD1. Germline lookup yields CDR1 LNHDA and CDR2 SQIVND (reference sequence). This CDR3 contains 14 residues. After removal of 6 bases from V and 6 bases from J, the junction contained 4 bases not matched to a gene. The CDR3 nucleotides read TGTGCCAGTAGGGGGGACAGGGGACCCGGGGAGCTGTTTTTT. Translating gives CASRGDRGPGELFF.